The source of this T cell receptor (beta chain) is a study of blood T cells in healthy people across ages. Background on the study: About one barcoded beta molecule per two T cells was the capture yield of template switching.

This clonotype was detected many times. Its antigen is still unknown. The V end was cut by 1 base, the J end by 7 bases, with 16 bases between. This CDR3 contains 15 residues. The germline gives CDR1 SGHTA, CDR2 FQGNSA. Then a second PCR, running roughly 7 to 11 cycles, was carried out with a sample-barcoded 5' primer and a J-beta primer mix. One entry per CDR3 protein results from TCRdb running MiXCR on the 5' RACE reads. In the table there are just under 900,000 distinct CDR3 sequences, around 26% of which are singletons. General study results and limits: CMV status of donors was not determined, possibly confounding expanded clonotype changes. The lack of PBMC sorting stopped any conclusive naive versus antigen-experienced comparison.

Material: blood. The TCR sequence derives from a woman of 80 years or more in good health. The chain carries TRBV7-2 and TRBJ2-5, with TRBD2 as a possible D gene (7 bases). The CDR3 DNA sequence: TGTGCCAGCAGCTTAGTTCTCGGGGGGCTGGGGACCCAGTACTTC. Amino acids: CASSLVLGGLGTQYF.